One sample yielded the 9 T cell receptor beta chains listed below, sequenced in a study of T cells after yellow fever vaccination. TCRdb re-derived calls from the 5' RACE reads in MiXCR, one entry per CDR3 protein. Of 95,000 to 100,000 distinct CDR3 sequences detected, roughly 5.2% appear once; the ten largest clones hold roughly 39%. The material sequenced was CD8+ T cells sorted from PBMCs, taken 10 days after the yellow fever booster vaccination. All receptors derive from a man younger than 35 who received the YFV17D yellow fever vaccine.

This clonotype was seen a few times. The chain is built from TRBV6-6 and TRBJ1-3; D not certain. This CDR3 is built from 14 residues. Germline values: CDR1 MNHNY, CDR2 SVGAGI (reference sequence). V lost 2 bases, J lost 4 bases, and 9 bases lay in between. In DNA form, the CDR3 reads TGTGCCAGCAGTTACCGTTCCCCCGGAAACACCATATATTTT. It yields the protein CASSYRSPGNTIYF.

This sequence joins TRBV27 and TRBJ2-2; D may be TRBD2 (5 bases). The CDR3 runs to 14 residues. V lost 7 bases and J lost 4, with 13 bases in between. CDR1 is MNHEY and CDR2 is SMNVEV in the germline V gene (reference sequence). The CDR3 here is CASTSGWATGELFF. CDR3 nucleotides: TGTGCCAGCACCTCGGGGTGGGCCACCGGGGAGCTGTTTTTT.

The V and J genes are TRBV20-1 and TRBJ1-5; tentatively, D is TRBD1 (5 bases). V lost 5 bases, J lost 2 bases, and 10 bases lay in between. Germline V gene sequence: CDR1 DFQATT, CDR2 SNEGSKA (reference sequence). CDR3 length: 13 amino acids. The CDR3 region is CSAPQGRNQPQHF. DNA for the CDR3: TGCAGTGCTCCTCAGGGCCGCAATCAGCCCCAGCATTTT.

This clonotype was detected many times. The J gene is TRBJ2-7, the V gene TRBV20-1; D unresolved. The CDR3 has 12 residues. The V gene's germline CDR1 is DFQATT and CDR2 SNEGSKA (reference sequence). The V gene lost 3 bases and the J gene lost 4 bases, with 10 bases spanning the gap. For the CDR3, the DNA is TGCAGTGCTAGTTCCCTGGGTTACGAGCAGTACTTC. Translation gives CSASSLGYEQYF.

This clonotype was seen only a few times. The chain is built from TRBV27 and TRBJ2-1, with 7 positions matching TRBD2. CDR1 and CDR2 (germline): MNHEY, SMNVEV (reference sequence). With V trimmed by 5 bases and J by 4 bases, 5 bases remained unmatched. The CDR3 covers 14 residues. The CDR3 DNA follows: TGTGCCAGCAGTCGGGCGGGGGATTACAATGAGCAGTTCTTC. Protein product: CASSRAGDYNEQFF.

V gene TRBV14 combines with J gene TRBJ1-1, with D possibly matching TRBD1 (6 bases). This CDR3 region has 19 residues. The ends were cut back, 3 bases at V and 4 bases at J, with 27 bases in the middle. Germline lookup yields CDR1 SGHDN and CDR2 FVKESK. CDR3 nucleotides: TGTGCCAGCAGCCAGGTGGAAGGGGCCGGGGGCGGTATCGCCACTGAAGCTTTCTTT. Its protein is CASSQVEGAGGGIATEAFF.

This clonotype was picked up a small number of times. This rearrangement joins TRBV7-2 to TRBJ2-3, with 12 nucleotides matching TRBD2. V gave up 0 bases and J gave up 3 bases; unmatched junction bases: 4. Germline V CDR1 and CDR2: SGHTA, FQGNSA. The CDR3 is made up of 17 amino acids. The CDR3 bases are TGTGCCAGCAGCTTAGCTCTAGCGGGGGGGCCTACAGATACGCAGTATTTT. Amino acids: CASSLALAGGPTDTQYF.

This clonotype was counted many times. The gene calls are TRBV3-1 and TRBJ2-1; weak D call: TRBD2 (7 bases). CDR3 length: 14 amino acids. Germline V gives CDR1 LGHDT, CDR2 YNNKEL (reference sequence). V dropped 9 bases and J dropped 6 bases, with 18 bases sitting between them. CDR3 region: CASRQEGGRNEQFF. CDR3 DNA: TGTGCCAGTCGCCAGGAGGGGGGGCGCAATGAGCAGTTCTTC.

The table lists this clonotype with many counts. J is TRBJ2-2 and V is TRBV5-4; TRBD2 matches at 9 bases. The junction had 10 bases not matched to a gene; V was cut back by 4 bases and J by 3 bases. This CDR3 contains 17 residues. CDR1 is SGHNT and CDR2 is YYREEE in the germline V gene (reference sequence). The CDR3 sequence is CASSQISGGIDTGELFF. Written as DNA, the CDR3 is TGTGCCAGCAGCCAAATTAGCGGGGGTATCGACACCGGGGAGCTGTTTTTT. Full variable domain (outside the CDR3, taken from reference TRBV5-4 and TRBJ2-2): ETGVTQSPTHLIKTRGQQVTLRCSSQSGHNTVSWYQQALGQGPQFIFQYYREEENGRGNFPPRFSGLQFPNYSSELNVNALELDDSALYLCASSQISGGIDTGELFFGEGSRLTVL.